This is a list of T cell receptor beta chains from one sample in a study of T-cell memory formation after mild COVID-19. TCRdb re-called the 5' RACE reads with MiXCR, one entry per CDR3 protein. Of 450,000 to 650,000 distinct CDR3 sequences listed, about a fifth are singletons. The sample consisted of PBMCs or a T cell subset sorted from them (not recorded which). These receptors were obtained from an adult woman who had mild COVID-19 (a few samples of this study predate the infection). Cell type and time point are not known. CDR3s include the opening cysteine and the closing phenylalanine or tryptophan. Each record gives: V gene, D gene, CDR3 length, clone size, J gene, CDR3 DNA, CDR3 protein. D genes are given only for firm matches. Where a row states a size, it is once, few, many or the class of an expanded clone; other rows omit it.

V gene: TRBV5-1; D gene: NA; CDR3 length: 14; clone size: NA; J gene: TRBJ1-4; CDR3 DNA: TGCGCCAGCAGCCCGGGGGGTTTGGGAGAAAAACTGTTTTTT; CDR3 protein: CASSPGGLGEKLFF
V gene: TRBV4-2; D gene: TRBD2; CDR3 length: 19; clone size: NA; J gene: TRBJ2-7; CDR3 DNA: TGTGCCAGCAGCCAATCCCCCGGGACTAGCGGGGCAAGTGGGTACGAGCAGTACTTC; CDR3 protein: CASSQSPGTSGASGYEQYF
V gene: TRBV7-6; D gene: NA; CDR3 length: 13; clone size: NA; J gene: TRBJ2-3; CDR3 DNA: TGTGCCAGCAGCTATTCGGCGGGGGATACGCAGTATTTT; CDR3 protein: CASSYSAGDTQYF
V gene: TRBV7-3; D gene: NA; CDR3 length: 15; clone size: NA; J gene: TRBJ1-1; CDR3 DNA: TGTGCCAGCAGCTTAACGGGGACTGTCCGCACTGAAGCTTTCTTT; CDR3 protein: CASSLTGTVRTEAFF
V gene: TRBV7-9; D gene: NA; CDR3 length: 15; clone size: few; J gene: TRBJ2-7; CDR3 DNA: TGTGCCAGCAGCCCGAGGCAGGGAGGATACTACGAGCAGTACTTC; CDR3 protein: CASSPRQGGYYEQYF
V gene: TRBV4-1; D gene: NA; CDR3 length: 13; clone size: few; J gene: TRBJ2-2; CDR3 DNA: TGCGCCAGCATGGCCAGGAACACCGGGGAGCTGTTTTTT; CDR3 protein: CASMARNTGELFF
V gene: TRBV20-1; D gene: TRBD2; CDR3 length: 17; clone size: few; J gene: TRBJ2-7; CDR3 DNA: TGCAGTGCTAGAGATCCCACTAGCGGGGGCCCCTCCTACGAGCAGTACTTC; CDR3 protein: CSARDPTSGGPSYEQYF
V gene: TRBV29-1; D gene: TRBD1; CDR3 length: 14; clone size: NA; J gene: TRBJ2-7; CDR3 DNA: TGCAGCGTTGAAGATCAGGGACAGGGGTACGAGCAGTACTTC; CDR3 protein: CSVEDQGQGYEQYF
V gene: TRBV7-6; D gene: TRBD2; CDR3 length: 15; clone size: few; J gene: TRBJ2-5; CDR3 DNA: TGTGCCAGCAGTCGTAGCGGGGGCCCGCAAGAGACCCAGTACTTC; CDR3 protein: CASSRSGGPQETQYF
V gene: TRBV7-9; D gene: NA; CDR3 length: 17; clone size: few; J gene: TRBJ2-1; CDR3 DNA: TGTGCCAGCGAGAGTAGCGACGGCTACATCTCCTACAATGAGCAGTTCTTC; CDR3 protein: CASESSDGYISYNEQFF
V gene: TRBV6-1; D gene: TRBD2; CDR3 length: 17; clone size: once; J gene: TRBJ2-3; CDR3 DNA: TGTGCCAGCAGTGAACGGGGAGGGGCTAGTCGTGGAGATACGCAGTATTTT; CDR3 protein: CASSERGGASRGDTQYF
V gene: TRBV29-1; D gene: TRBD2; CDR3 length: 16; clone size: NA; J gene: TRBJ2-1; CDR3 DNA: TGCAGCGCTGGGGGGACTAGCGGGGTCTCCTACAATGAGCAGTTCTTC; CDR3 protein: CSAGGTSGVSYNEQFF
V gene: TRBV5-1; D gene: TRBD1; CDR3 length: 13; clone size: NA; J gene: TRBJ1-1; CDR3 DNA: TGCGCCAGCAGCCAACAGGGGAGCACTGAAGCTTTCTTT; CDR3 protein: CASSQQGSTEAFF
V gene: TRBV6-5; D gene: NA; CDR3 length: 17; clone size: few; J gene: TRBJ2-1; CDR3 DNA: TGTGCCAGCAGTCCGCAGTTCGGGGGCGCCCCCTCCGATGAGCAGTTCTTC; CDR3 protein: CASSPQFGGAPSDEQFF
V gene: TRBV3-1; D gene: NA; CDR3 length: 15; clone size: NA; J gene: TRBJ1-2; CDR3 DNA: TGTGCCAGCAGCCAAGATTTGGTGGAAGGAAGAGGCTACACCTTC; CDR3 protein: CASSQDLVEGRGYTF
V gene: TRBV7-2; D gene: TRBD1; CDR3 length: 15; clone size: few; J gene: TRBJ2-7; CDR3 DNA: TGTGCCAGCAGCTTAGGGGGACAGGCGACCTACGAGCAGTACTTC; CDR3 protein: CASSLGGQATYEQYF
V gene: TRBV7-2; D gene: TRBD2; CDR3 length: 16; clone size: few; J gene: TRBJ2-2; CDR3 DNA: TGTGCCAGCAGCCAATCTACCGGACTAGTAGCCGGGGAGCTGTTTTTT; CDR3 protein: CASSQSTGLVAGELFF
V gene: TRBV5-1; D gene: TRBD1; CDR3 length: 14; clone size: many; J gene: TRBJ2-1; CDR3 DNA: TGCGCCAGCAGCTCAGGTACAGGGGCAAATGAGCAGTTCTTC; CDR3 protein: CASSSGTGANEQFF
V gene: TRBV24-1; D gene: TRBD2; CDR3 length: 16; clone size: NA; J gene: TRBJ2-1; CDR3 DNA: TGTGCCACCAGTGATTTCGGAGCGGGAGGGCGCAATGAGCAGTTCTTC; CDR3 protein: CATSDFGAGGRNEQFF
V gene: TRBV3-1; D gene: NA; CDR3 length: 13; clone size: few; J gene: TRBJ1-5; CDR3 DNA: TGTGCCAGCAGCCTAGAGGGTGATCAGCCCCAGCATTTT; CDR3 protein: CASSLEGDQPQHF
V gene: TRBV4-2; D gene: TRBD2; CDR3 length: 16; clone size: NA; J gene: TRBJ2-7; CDR3 DNA: TGTGCCAGCAGCCCCGAGGTAGCGGGAGGTATCTACGAGCAGTACTTC; CDR3 protein: CASSPEVAGGIYEQYF
V gene: TRBV3-1; D gene: TRBD2; CDR3 length: 15; clone size: once; J gene: TRBJ2-5; CDR3 DNA: TGTGCCAGCAGCCCCTTTGGGGGGGGGAAAGAGACCCAGTACTTC; CDR3 protein: CASSPFGGGKETQYF
V gene: TRBV5-1; D gene: NA; CDR3 length: 11; clone size: few; J gene: TRBJ2-7; CDR3 DNA: TGCGCCAGCAAGGGGGATGGCGAGCAGTACTTC; CDR3 protein: CASKGDGEQYF
V gene: TRBV5-4; D gene: TRBD2; CDR3 length: 17; clone size: NA; J gene: TRBJ2-1; CDR3 DNA: TGTGCCAGCAGCTTGGGGATAGCGGGAGGGCTATACAATGAGCAGTTCTTC; CDR3 protein: CASSLGIAGGLYNEQFF
V gene: TRBV20-1; D gene: NA; CDR3 length: 16; clone size: few; J gene: TRBJ2-1; CDR3 DNA: TGCAGTGCTAGAGACTTCCGGGAAAGCTCCTACAATGAGCAGTTCTTC; CDR3 protein: CSARDFRESSYNEQFF
V gene: TRBV5-5; D gene: NA; CDR3 length: 13; clone size: NA; J gene: TRBJ1-1; CDR3 DNA: TGTGCCAGCAGCTTGGTTAGGTACACTGAAGCTTTCTTT; CDR3 protein: CASSLVRYTEAFF